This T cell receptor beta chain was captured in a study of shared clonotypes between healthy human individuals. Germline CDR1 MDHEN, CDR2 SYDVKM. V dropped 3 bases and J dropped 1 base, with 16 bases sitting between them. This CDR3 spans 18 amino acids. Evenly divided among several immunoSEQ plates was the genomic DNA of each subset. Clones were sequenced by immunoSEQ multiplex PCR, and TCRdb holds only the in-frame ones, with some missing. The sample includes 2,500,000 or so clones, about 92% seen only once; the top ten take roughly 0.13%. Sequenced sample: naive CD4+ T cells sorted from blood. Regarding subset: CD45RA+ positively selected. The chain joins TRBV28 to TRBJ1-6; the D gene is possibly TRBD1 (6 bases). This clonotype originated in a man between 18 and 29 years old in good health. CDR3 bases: TGTGCCAGCAGTTTGAGTCAGGGGTTTGGGTCCTATAATTCACCCCTCCACTTT. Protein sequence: CASSLSQGFGSYNSPLHF.